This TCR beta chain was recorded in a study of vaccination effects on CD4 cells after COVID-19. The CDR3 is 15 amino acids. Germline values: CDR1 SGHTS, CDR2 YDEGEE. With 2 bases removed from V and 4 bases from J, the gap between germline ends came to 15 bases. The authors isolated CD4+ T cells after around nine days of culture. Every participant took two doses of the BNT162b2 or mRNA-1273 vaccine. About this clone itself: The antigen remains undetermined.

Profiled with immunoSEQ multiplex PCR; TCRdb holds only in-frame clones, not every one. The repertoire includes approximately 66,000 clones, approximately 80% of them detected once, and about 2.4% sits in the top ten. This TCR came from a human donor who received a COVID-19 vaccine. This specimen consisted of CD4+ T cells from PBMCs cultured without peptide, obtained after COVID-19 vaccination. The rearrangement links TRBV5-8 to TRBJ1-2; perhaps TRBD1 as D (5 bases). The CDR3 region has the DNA TGTGCCAGCAGCTTATCAGGGACGGGCGGCTATGGCTACACCTTC. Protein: CASSLSGTGGYGYTF.